Listed here are 10 T cell receptor beta chains from one sample, sequenced in a study of cytomegalovirus exposure and HLA in healthy donors (dated by TCRdb to 2017 to 2019). Preparation of the library involved the immunoSEQ multiplex PCR assay. A mixture of 60 forward primers for TCR Vbeta segments and 13 reverse primers for TCR Jbeta segments was used in the multiplex PCR. The table comes from immuneACCESS by way of TCRdb, which keeps in-frame sequences with V and J called. Part of the clones is missing from these tables; in studies checked, under half for an unresolved V gene and the rest for unknown reasons. The sample contains more than 140,000 clones, more than 65% of them found a single time. About 5.2% of the sample comes from the top ten. The specimen sequenced was PBMCs. These receptors were obtained from a man aged 25-45 years in good health and CMV-seropositive.

V usage is TRBV28 and J usage is TRBJ1-5; possible D gene TRBD1, 5 bases. V was shortened by 4 bases and J by 7 bases, with 23 bases between the two germline ends. The CDR3 spans 17 residues. From germline, CDR1 is MDHEN and CDR2 SYDVKM. CDR3 region: CASSSARRVGGGQPQHF. CDR3 coding DNA: TGTGCCAGCAGTTCGGCCCGCAGGGTGGGGGGTGGGCAGCCCCAGCATTTT.

This clone was seen more than once but under ten times. V gene TRBV30 combines with J gene TRBJ2-7, with 9 bases that match TRBD1. CDR1 and CDR2 from the germline V gene are GTSNPN and SVGIG (reference sequence). This CDR3 spans 13 amino acids. V lost 5 bases to trimming and J lost 6 bases; unmatched junction nucleotides: 8. CDR3 loop: CAWGTGTGREQYF. The DNA of the CDR3 is TGTGCCTGGGGAACCGGGACAGGGCGCGAGCAGTACTTC. The complete variable domain, with remaining parts taken from reference TRBV30 and TRBJ2-7, reads SQTIHQWPATLVQPVGSPLSLECTVEGTSNPNLYWYRQAAGRGLQLLFYSVGIGQISSEVPQNLSASRPQDRQFILSSKKLLLSDSGFYLCAWGTGTGREQYFGPGTRLTVT.

This clone has a single count. This chain joins TRBV9 and TRBJ2-5; D not certain. Between the trimmed V and J ends, which lost 0 bases and 1 base, there was a span of 7 bases. The CDR3 is 14 residues long. From germline, CDR1 is SGDLS and CDR2 YYNGEE. CDR3 in DNA: TGTGCCAGCAGCGTAGGAGGCAGCCAAGAGACCCAGTACTTC. Translating it yields CASSVGGSQETQYF.

This clone was observed once. The chain combines TRBV27 with TRBJ2-5, with 8 bases that match TRBD1. The DNA matches TRBJ2-7 better at its end, which makes the J call doubtful. The CDR3 spans 15 residues. The germline V gene has CDR1 MNHEY and CDR2 SMNVEV (reference sequence). In nucleotides, the CDR3 is TGTGCCAGCCGCTTATTGACAGGGGAACCCTACGAGCAGTACTTC. Amino acids: CASRLLTGEPYEQYF.

The chain uses TRBV7-9 and TRBJ2-1; D gene unclear. Germline lookup yields CDR1 SEHNR and CDR2 FQNEAQ (reference sequence). Trimming removed 1 base from V and 4 bases from J, with 5 bases in between. The CDR3 spans 13 residues. For the CDR3, the DNA is TGTGCCAGCAGCTTAGTCGGGTACAATGAGCAGTTCTTC. As protein: CASSLVGYNEQFF. The complete variable domain, with remaining parts taken from reference TRBV7-9 and TRBJ2-1, reads DTGVSQNPRHKITKRGQNVTFRCDPISEHNRLYWYRQTLGQGPEFLTYFQNEAQLEKSRLLSDRFSAERPKGSFSTLEIQRTEQGDSAMYLCASSLVGYNEQFFGPGTRLTVL.

V usage is TRBV28 and J usage is TRBJ2-5; 7 nucleotides agree with TRBD2. CDR1 is MDHEN, CDR2 SYDVKM, per germline. V was pared by 4 bases and J by 5 bases, with 10 bases of the junction left unmatched. The CDR3 length is 15 residues. CDR3 bases: TGTGCCAGCAGTTCCAGCGGGACCCGGGAGGAGACCCAGTACTTC. Protein sequence: CASSSSGTREETQYF.

This clone occurred a few times. The rearrangement links TRBV18 to TRBJ2-7; 8 positions match TRBD2. The CDR3 loop spans 16 amino acids. Germline assignment: CDR1 KGHSH and CDR2 LQKENI. V lost 3 bases and J lost 7; bases outside the gene matches: 14. CDR3 sequence: CASSPSRASGLFEQYF. DNA for the CDR3: TGTGCCAGCTCACCCTCCCGAGCTAGCGGGTTATTTGAGCAGTACTTC.

Only one count was recorded for this clone. The V gene is TRBV27, the J gene TRBJ2-7; D may be TRBD2 (6 bases). This CDR3 has 15 amino acids. Germline V gene data show CDR1 as MNHEY and CDR2 as SMNVEV (reference sequence). Trimming took 3 bases from V and 0 from J, leaving 12 bases between them. In DNA, the CDR3 is TGTGCCAGCAGTTTGGGGGACTCCATCTCCTACGAGCAGTACTTC. Translation gives CASSLGDSISYEQYF.

This chain links TRBV2 with TRBJ2-3; 11 nucleotides line up with TRBD2. The junction had 2 bases not matched to a gene; V was cut back by 4 bases and J by 5 bases. The CDR3 runs to 14 residues. Germline-derived CDR1 and CDR2 are SNHLY and FYNNEI. The CDR3 DNA reads TGTGCCAGCAGTGTGACTAGCGGGATAGATACGCAGTATTTT. Translated, it gives CASSVTSGIDTQYF.

The rearrangement links TRBV11-3 to TRBJ2-1; D is possibly TRBD1 (6 bases). The CDR3 totals 14 residues. Trimming removed 4 bases from V and 5 bases from J, with 12 bases in between. Looked up from germline, CDR1 is SGHNT and CDR2 is YENEEA. The CDR3 protein is CASSYPGHDNEQFF. DNA of the CDR3: TGTGCCAGCAGCTACCCGGGACACGACAATGAGCAGTTCTTC.